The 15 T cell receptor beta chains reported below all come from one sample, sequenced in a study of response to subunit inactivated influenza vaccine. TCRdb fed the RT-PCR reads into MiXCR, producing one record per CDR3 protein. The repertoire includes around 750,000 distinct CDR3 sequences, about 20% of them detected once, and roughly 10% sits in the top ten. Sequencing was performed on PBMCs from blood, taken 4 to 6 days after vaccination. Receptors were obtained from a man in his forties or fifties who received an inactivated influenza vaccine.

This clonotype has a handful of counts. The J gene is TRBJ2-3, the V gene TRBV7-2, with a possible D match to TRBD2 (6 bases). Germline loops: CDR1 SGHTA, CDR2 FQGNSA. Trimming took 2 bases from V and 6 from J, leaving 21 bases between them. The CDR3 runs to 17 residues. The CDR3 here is CASSLRARDSGGDTQYF. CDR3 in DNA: TGTGCCAGCAGCTTAAGAGCCCGGGACTCCGGAGGGGATACGCAGTATTTT.

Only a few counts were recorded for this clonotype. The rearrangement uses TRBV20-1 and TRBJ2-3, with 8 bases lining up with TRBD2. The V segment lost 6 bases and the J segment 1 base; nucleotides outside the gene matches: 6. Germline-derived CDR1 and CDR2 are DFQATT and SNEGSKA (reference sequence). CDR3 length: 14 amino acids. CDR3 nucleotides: TGCAGTGCCTACGCGGGGGGAGGCACAGATACGCAGTATTTT. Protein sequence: CSAYAGGGTDTQYF.

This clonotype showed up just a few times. The CDR3 region has the DNA TGCGCCAGCAGCCCTACTAGCGGGGGAACCTACAATGAGCAGTTCTTC. Translation gives CASSPTSGGTYNEQFF. The J gene is TRBJ2-1, the V gene TRBV10-1; 11 nucleotides agree with TRBD2. J was trimmed by 2 bases and V by 6 bases; bases with no gene match: 6. Germline CDR1 WNHNN, CDR2 SYGVQD (reference sequence). This CDR3 spans 16 amino acids.

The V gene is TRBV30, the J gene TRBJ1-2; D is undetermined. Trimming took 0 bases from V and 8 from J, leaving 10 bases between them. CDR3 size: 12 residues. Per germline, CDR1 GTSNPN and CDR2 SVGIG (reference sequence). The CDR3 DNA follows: TGTGCCTGGAGTGTTGAAGTGGGCGGCTACACCTTC. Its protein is CAWSVEVGGYTF.

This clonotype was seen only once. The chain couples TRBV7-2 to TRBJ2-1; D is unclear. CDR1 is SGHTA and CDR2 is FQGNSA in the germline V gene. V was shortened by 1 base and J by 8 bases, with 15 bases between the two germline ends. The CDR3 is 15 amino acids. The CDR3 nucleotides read TGTGCCAGCAGCTTAGGGTCAGGCGCCTTCGATGAGCAGTTCTTC. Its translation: CASSLGSGAFDEQFF.

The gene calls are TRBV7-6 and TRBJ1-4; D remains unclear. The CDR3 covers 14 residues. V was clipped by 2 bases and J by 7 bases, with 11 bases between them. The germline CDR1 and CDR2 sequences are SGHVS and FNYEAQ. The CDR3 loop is CASSLNLGGEKLFF. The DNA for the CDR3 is TGTGCCAGCAGCTTAAATCTGGGCGGTGAAAAACTGTTTTTT. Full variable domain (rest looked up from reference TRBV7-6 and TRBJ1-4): GAGVSQSPRYKVTKRGQDVALRCDPISGHVSLYWYRQALGQGPEFLTYFNYEAQQDKSGLPNDRFSAERPEGSISTLTIQRTEQRDSAMYRCASSLNLGGEKLFFGSGTQLSVL.

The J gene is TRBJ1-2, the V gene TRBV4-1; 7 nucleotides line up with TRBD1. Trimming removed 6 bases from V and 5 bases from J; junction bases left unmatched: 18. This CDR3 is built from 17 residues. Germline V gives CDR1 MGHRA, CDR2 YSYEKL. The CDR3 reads CASSPSRFLTGEYGYTF. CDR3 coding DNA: TGCGCCAGCAGTCCAAGCCGTTTTCTCACAGGGGAGTATGGCTACACCTTC.

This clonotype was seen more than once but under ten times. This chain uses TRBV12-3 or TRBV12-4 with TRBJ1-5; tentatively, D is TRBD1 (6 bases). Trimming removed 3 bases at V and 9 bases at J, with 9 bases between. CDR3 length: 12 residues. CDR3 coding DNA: TGTGCCAGCAGTTTGATGACAGGGCCCCAGCATTTT. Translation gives CASSLMTGPQHF.

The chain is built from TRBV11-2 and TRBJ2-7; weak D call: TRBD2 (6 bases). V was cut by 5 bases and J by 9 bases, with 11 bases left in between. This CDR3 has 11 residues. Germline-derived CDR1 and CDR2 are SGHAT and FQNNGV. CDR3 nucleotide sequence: TGTGCCAGCAGCCCGGGAGTCCGGCAGTACTTC. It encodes CASSPGVRQYF.

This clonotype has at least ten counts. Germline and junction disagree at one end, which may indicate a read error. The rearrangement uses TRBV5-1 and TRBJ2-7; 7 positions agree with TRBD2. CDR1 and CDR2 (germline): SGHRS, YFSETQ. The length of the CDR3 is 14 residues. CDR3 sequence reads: CASSLGRGSYEQYF. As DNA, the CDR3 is TGTGCCAGCAGTCTAGGGAGGGGCTCCTACGAGCAGTACTTC.

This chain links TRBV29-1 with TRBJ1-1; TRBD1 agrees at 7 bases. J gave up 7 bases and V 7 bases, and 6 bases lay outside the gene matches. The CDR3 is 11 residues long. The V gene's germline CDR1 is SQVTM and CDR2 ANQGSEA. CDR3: CSAQDRNEAFF. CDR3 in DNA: TGCAGCGCCCAGGACAGGAATGAAGCTTTCTTT.

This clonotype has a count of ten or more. In DNA, the CDR3 is TGTGCCAGCAGCTCTCGTAGGACCCAGTACTTC. Its translation is CASSSRRTQYF. The V gene is TRBV7-6, the J gene TRBJ2-5; D remains ambiguous. The V gene's germline CDR1 is SGHVS and CDR2 FNYEAQ. The germline V and J ends were trimmed by 4 bases and 7 bases, with 7 bases remaining between them. The CDR3 is made up of 11 amino acids. Full variable domain (remainder filled in from reference TRBV7-6 and TRBJ2-5): GAGVSQSPRYKVTKRGQDVALRCDPISGHVSLYWYRQALGQGPEFLTYFNYEAQQDKSGLPNDRFSAERPEGSISTLTIQRTEQRDSAMYRCASSSRRTQYFGPGTRLLVL.

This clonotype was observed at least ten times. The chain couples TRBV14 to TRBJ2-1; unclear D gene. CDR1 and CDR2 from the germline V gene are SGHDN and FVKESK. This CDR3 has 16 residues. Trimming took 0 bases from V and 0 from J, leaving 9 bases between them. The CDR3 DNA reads TGTGCCAGCAGCCAAGATTTGCTAAGCTCCTACAATGAGCAGTTCTTC. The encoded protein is CASSQDLLSSYNEQFF.

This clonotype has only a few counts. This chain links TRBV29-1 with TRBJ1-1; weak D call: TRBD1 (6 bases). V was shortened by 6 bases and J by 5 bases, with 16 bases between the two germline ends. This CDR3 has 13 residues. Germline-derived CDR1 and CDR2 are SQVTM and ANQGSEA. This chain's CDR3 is CSVRTASGTEAFF. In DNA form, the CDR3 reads TGCAGCGTCCGGACAGCTTCGGGGACTGAAGCTTTCTTT.

The DNA of the CDR3 is TGTGCCAGCAGCTTCACGCAGGCATGGGCAGTATTACTCTCTGGGGCCAACGTCCTGACTTTC. This translates into CASSFTQAWAVLLSGANVLTF. The rearrangement joins TRBV11-1 to TRBJ2-6, with D uncertain. CDR1 is SGHAT, CDR2 FQDESV, per germline (reference sequence). Deletions cut 3 bases from V and 0 bases from J, with 24 bases between. The CDR3 is 21 residues long.